The clone carrying this TCR beta chain showed up just once. The antigen remains unidentified. This entry is derived from a study of Ad26.COV2.S vaccination and SARS-CoV-2 variants. Study-wide background: Doses of Ad26.COV2.S were injected into muscle once or twice, 56 days apart.

CDR1 is SEHNR, CDR2 FQNEAQ, per germline (reference sequence). Trimming removed 5 bases from V and 5 bases from J; junction bases left unmatched: 8. The CDR3 is made up of 14 amino acids. TCRdb's table, derived via immunoSEQ multiplex PCR, lists solely in-frame clones and lacks some. The sample holds some 410,000 clones; 80% to 95% are singletons and the top ten take over 1.5%. General study points: Across vaccine and placebo recipients, the breadth of non-spike TCRs was similar.

Treatment: about 20 received Ad26.COV2.S at low or high dose, single or two shots; 5 received placebo; per-sample allocation not given. Collection of the samples took place on day 63 after the first injection of vaccine or placebo. As its vector, the vaccine had Ad26, which expressed Wuhan-strain SARS-CoV-2 spike. The chain combines TRBV7-9 with TRBJ2-7; TRBD1 matches at 8 bases. The sequence was obtained from a person between 18 and 65 years old who received the Ad26.COV2.S COVID-19 vaccine or a placebo. Sequences were derived from peripheral blood, sampled in a trial of Ad26.COV2.S vaccine versus placebo. CDR3: CASSPPDRVHEQYF. The CDR3 coding sequence is TGTGCCAGCAGCCCCCCGGACAGGGTCCACGAGCAGTACTTC.